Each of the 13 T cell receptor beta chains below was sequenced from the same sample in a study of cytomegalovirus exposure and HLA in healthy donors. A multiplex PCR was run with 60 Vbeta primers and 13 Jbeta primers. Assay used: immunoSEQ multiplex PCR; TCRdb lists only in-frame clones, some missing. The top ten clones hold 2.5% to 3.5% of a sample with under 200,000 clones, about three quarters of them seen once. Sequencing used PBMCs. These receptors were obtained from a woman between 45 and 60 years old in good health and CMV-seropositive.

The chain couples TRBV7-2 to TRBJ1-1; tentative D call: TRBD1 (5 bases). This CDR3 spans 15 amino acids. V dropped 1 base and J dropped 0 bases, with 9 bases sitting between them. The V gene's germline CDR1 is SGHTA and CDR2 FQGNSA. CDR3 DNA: TGTGCCAGCAGCTTAGGTGGGGCCATGAACACTGAAGCTTTCTTT. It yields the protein CASSLGGAMNTEAFF.

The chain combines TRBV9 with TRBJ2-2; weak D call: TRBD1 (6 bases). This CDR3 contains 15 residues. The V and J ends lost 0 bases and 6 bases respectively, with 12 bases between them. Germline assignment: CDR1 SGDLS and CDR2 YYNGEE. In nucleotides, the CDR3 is TGTGCCAGCAGCGTAGCCCCCACAGGGTCCGGGGAGCTGTTTTTT. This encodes CASSVAPTGSGELFF. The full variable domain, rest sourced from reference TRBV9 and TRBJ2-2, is DSGVTQTPKHLITATGQRVTLRCSPRSGDLSVYWYQQSLDQGLQFLIQYYNGEERAKGNILERFSAQQFPDLHSELNLSSLELGDSALYFCASSVAPTGSGELFFGEGSRLTVL.

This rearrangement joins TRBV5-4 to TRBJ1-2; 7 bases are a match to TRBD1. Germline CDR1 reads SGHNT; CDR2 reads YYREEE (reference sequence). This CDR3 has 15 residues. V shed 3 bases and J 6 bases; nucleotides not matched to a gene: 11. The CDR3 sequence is CASSWTGGGADGYTF. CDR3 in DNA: TGTGCCAGCAGCTGGACTGGAGGGGGCGCGGATGGCTACACCTTC.

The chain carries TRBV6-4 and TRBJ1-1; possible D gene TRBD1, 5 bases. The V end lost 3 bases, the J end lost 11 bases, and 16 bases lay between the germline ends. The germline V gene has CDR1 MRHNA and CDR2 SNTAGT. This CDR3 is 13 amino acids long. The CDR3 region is CASSEGLGGSAFF. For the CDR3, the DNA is TGTGCCAGCAGTGAGGGGCTGGGAGGATCCGCTTTCTTT.

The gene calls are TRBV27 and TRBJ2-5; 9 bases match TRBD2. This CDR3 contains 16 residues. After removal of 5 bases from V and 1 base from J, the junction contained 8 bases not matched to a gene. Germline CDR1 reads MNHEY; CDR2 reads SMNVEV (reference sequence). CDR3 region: CASSKKRGAFQETQYF. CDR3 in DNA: TGTGCCAGCAGTAAAAAGCGGGGGGCTTTCCAAGAGACCCAGTACTTC.

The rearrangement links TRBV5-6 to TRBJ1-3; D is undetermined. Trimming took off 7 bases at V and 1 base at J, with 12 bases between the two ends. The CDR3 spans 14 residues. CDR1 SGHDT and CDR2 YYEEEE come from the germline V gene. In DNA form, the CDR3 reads TGTGCCAGCGGCGCGGCGGGATCTGGAAACACCATATATTTT. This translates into CASGAAGSGNTIYF.

The CDR3 nucleotides are TGTGCCAGCAGCTTAGGAGGGTTTAGTGATACGCAGTATTTT. This gives the protein CASSLGGFSDTQYF. The chain uses TRBV7-2 and TRBJ2-3, with D possibly being TRBD2 (5 bases). The V and J ends lost 1 base and 6 bases respectively, with 11 bases between them. Per germline, CDR1 SGHTA and CDR2 FQGNSA. This CDR3 is built from 14 residues. Based on the CDR3 plus reference TRBV7-2 and TRBJ2-3, the full variable domain is GAGVSQSPSNKVTEKGKDVELRCDPISGHTALYWYRQSLGQGLEFLIYFQGNSAPDKSGLPSDRFSAERTGGSVSTLTIQRTQQEDSAVYLCASSLGGFSDTQYFGPGTRLTVL.

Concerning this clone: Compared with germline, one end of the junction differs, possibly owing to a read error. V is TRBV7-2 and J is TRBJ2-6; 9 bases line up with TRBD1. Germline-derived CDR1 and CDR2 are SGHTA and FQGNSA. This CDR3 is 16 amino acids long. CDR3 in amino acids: CASSVTGGGGANGLTF. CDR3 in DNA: TGTGCCAGCAGTGTAACAGGGGGCGGTGGGGCCAACGGCCTGACTTTC.

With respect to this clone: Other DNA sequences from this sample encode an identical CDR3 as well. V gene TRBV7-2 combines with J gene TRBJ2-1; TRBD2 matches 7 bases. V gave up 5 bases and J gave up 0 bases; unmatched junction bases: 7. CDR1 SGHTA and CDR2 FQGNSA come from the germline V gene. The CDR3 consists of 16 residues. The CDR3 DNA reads TGTGCCAGCAGCCCCCGGGGAGGGCGCTCCTACAATGAGCAGTTCTTC. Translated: CASSPRGGRSYNEQFF.

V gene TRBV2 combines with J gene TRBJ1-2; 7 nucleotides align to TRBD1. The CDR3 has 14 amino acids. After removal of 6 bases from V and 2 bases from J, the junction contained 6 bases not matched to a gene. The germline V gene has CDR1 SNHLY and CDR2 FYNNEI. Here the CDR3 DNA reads TGTGCCAGCAGGGCAGCGACAGGGAACTATGGCTACACCTTC. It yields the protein CASRAATGNYGYTF.

The CDR3: CASSVGAGEGADTQYF. CDR3 nucleotide sequence: TGTGCCAGCAGCGTGGGAGCGGGAGAGGGGGCAGATACGCAGTATTTT. This chain joins TRBV9 and TRBJ2-3; 8 positions match TRBD2. Per the germline V gene, CDR1 is SGDLS and CDR2 is YYNGEE. The V and J ends lost 2 bases and 4 bases, in that order; junction bases with no gene match: 9. This CDR3 is built from 16 residues.

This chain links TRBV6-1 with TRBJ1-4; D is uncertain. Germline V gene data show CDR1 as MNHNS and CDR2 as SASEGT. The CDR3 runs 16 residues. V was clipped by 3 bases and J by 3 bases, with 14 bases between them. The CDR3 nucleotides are TGTGCCAGCAGTGATCGGGGTTTTCAAGCTAATGAAAAACTGTTTTTT. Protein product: CASSDRGFQANEKLFF.

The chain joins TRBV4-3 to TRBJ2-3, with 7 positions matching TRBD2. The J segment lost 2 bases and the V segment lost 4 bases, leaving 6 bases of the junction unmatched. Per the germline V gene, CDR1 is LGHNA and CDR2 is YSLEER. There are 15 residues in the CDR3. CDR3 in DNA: TGCGCCAGCAGCCTTGGGCTAGCGGCCACAGATACGCAGTATTTT. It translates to CASSLGLAATDTQYF.